This T cell receptor (beta chain) was identified during a study of blood T cell repertoires in COVID-19. On the study more broadly: The United States, Italy and Spain were the sources of the acute and convalescent COVID-19 samples. The cDNA or gDNA used as material had been derived from T cells, B-cell-depleted T cells, or PBMCs.

V lost 0 bases, J lost 9 bases, and 10 bases stayed unmatched. This CDR3 contains 15 residues. CDR1 LGHNA and CDR2 YSLEER come from the germline V gene. Original analysis: For nucleated cells, counts were estimated from reference gene primer amplification. Some clones are missing from TCRdb's copy, which holds only in-frame ones; the method was immunoSEQ multiplex PCR. That table supplies the V and J calls and clone size; D and trimming were determined from the DNA. Seen here are hundreds of thousands of clones, about 88% observed once, and the top ten hold over 1%. This sequence originates from a man aged 70-80 years with acute or convalescent COVID-19. The gene calls are TRBV4-3 and TRBJ2-5, with 7 bases matching TRBD2. The sequencing input was peripheral blood. The DNA for the CDR3 is TGCGCCAGCAGCCAAGATTGGGAGGGAGGGCCCCCCCAGTACTTC. Amino acids: CASSQDWEGGPPQYF.